This TCR delta chain was sequenced for a study of Vδ1+ human thymocytes. Study-level results: TRD repertoires were essentially private, unlike widely shared TRG clonotypes. Unexpected Vdelta2 sequences could cause misinterpretation of bulk repertoire data. Highly polyclonal TRG and TRD repertoires with Gaussian CDR3 length distributions appeared in thymus. Thymic delta-chain repertoires held about 20% Vdelta2 sequences and few Vdelta3, despite high sort purity.

This clone has only a few counts. What it binds is unknown. Germline CDR1 and CDR2: TSWWSYY and QGS. This CDR3 has 26 amino acids. The J segment lost 7 bases and the V segment lost 1 base, leaving 38 bases of the junction unmatched. The template was reverse-transcribed extracted RNA. CDR3 amplicons came from multiplex PCR with pooled V-gene forward and constant-region reverse primers. TCRdb reprocessed the multiplex PCR reads using CATT. The table has roughly 55,000 delta-chain clones, approximately 15% seen once. Alphabeta T cells were depleted, then CD3+ Vdelta1+ Vdelta2- thymocytes were FACS-sorted. The sequenced sample consisted of Vdelta1+ gamma-delta thymocytes from the thymus. The subset denotes: FACS-sorted CD3+ TCRalphabeta- TCRVdelta1+ TCRVdelta2- thymocytes. The V gene is TRDV1, the J gene TRDJ1; 11 bases match TRDD3. The TCR comes from a boy under three years old who had congenital heart surgery. This CDR3 reads CALGEPQQRLIRTGYGGGYAEFKLIF. The CDR3 nucleotides are TGTGCTCTTGGGGAACCACAACAGCGGCTAATTCGTACCGGGTATGGTGGGGGATACGCTGAATTTAAACTCATCTTT.